This paragraph reports one T cell receptor (beta chain). Its antigen is still unknown. Base qualities were left out, and no much larger clone turns up one base away. All donors were healthy Caucasians. Three pairs of female monozygotic twins, all aged about 18 to 30 years, were included in the twin cohort. CD4+ and CD8+ T cell populations were isolated with positive isolation kits from Invitrogen. These data belong to a study of identical twins listed by TCRdb under 2016. About the study as a whole: The study deep-sequenced TCR alpha and beta repertoires from monozygotic twins, unrelated adults of various ages and cord blood to test whether fetal clonotypes persist. To rule out contamination, the twin experiments were replicated at different times with different library preparation protocols. The study at large found these results: Excess twin sharing in beta out-of-frame sequences was weaker because fewer shared sequences lowered the signal-to-noise ratio. Because the same donors could not be followed over many years, the conclusions relied on cross-sectional statistical analysis. Invariant T cells such as MAIT and iNKT could partly confound zero-insertion analyses, although diverse VJ usage argued against such confounding for most clonotypes. Compared with coincidental sharing between unrelated individuals, an excess of low generation-probability sequences was observed among out-of-frame TCR alpha sequences shared between twins. In monozygotic twins, recombination models systematically underestimated out-of-frame TCR alpha sharing, but the models matched the sharing seen between unrelated individuals. Abundant cord blood beta clonotypes carried fewer insertions; young adult naive repertoires showed a weaker similar trend, while memory repertoires showed none.

The receptor library was made with 5' RACE. The run used an Illumina HiSeq 2000. A universal primer binding site was added through template switching, and the final cDNA carried a unique molecular identifier so that TCR cDNA molecules could be counted accurately. Specific primers in the conserved constant-segment region were used to synthesize first-strand cDNA for the TCR alpha and beta chains. To control for contamination, every cDNA library was double barcoded, receiving both a SMART-Mk sample barcode and Illumina barcodes. TruSeq adapter sequences along with Illumina sample barcodes were introduced in two successive PCR steps. The TCR alpha and beta cDNA libraries were sequenced on the Illumina HiSeq platform using custom primers. The authors processed their data as follows. Raw reads were processed with MiGEC to extract unique molecular identifiers, and MiXCR was used to determine CDR3 positions. Recombination models were inferred per individual with the repgenHMM and IGoR tools using an EM algorithm. Shared clonotypes were analyzed with the tcR package in R, and sharing was normalized by the product of cloneset sizes. Out-of-frame nonproductive sequences were analyzed to study raw recombination free of thymic and clonal selection effects. TCRdb reprocessed the public reads (quality trimming at Q25 with fastp, clone calling with MiXCR) and kept in-frame beta chains. Each entry merges the rows of one CDR3 protein and shows their most common DNA and genes. These V and J calls rely on TCRdb rather than the paper's analysis. This sample has approximately 530,000 distinct CDR3 sequences in its table, and about a fifth of those were observed once. The biggest ten clones account for around 0.5% of the sample.

CDR1 and CDR2 are read off the germline V gene as SGHRS and YFSETQ. CDR3 length: 13 amino acids, cysteine to phenylalanine. CDR3 DNA only is kept here, 39 bases in frame from base 1. Trimming takes 4 bases from V and 3 bases from J, and the germline ends sit 11 bases apart. These data also formed part of another study, on yellow fever vaccine responses in identical twins. Taken from the second paper: According to the authors, the vaccine-induced T cell response in identical twins seemed to be partly convergent and partly specific to each individual. In the study, vaccine-responding T cell clones were precisely tracked in identical twins.

This chain is built from TRBV5-1 and TRBJ2-7, with no reliable assignment of the D segment. This clonotype was obtained from a woman aged 18-29 years in good health. The source material was CD4+ T cells sorted from blood. The CDR3 reads as follows: CASSLLSNYEQYF. The bases are TGCGCCAGCAGCCTATTATCTAACTACGAGCAGTACTTC. This CDR3, with the reference TRBV5-1 and TRBJ2-7 proteins standing in past its ends, gives the full variable domain KAGVTQTPRYLIKTRGQQVTLSCSPISGHRSVSWYQQTPGQGLQFLFEYFSETQRNKGNFPGRFSGRQFSNSRSEMNVSTLELGDSALYLCASSLLSNYEQYFGPGTRLTVT.